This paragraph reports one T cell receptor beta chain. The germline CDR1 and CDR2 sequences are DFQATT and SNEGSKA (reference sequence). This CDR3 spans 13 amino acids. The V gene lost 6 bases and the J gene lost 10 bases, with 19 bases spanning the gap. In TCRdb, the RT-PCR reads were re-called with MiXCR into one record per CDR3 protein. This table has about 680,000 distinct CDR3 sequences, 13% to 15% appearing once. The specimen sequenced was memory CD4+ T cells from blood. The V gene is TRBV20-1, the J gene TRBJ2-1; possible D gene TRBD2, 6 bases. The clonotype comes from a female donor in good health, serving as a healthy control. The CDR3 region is CSAWSYLAGEQFF. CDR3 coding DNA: TGCAGTGCCTGGTCTTACTTGGCGGGGGAGCAGTTCTTC.